These 18 T cell receptor beta chains were all obtained from the same sample, sequenced in a study of cytomegalovirus exposure and HLA in healthy donors (dated by TCRdb to the late 2010s). Library prep was done by the immunoSEQ multiplex PCR assay. For the multiplex PCR, a mixture combining 60 forward primers for TCR Vbeta segments and 13 reverse primers for TCR Jbeta segments was used. TCRdb provides this immuneACCESS table in a form limited to in-frame rearrangements. Some clones are lacking; in checked studies, under half of them reflect an unresolved V gene, and why the rest are absent is not known. This sample has about 190,000 clones in its table, and roughly 80% of those were observed once. Approximately 1.5% of the sample goes to the ten largest clones. The material sequenced was PBMCs. These receptors were taken from a young woman in good health and CMV-seronegative.

V gene TRBV19 combines with J gene TRBJ1-5; 8 positions match TRBD1. The CDR3 spans 15 residues. Per germline, CDR1 LNHDA and CDR2 SQIVND (reference sequence). The ends lost 9 bases at V and 2 bases at J; junction bases unmatched: 9. The DNA for the CDR3 is TGTGCCAGCCTGGACAGGGCTAGGGGCAATCAGCCCCAGCATTTT. Amino acids: CASLDRARGNQPQHF.

The chain carries TRBV7-9 and TRBJ2-2; a possible D gene is TRBD2 (6 bases). CDR3 size: 13 residues. Germline V gene lookup returns CDR1 SEHNR and CDR2 FQNEAQ (reference sequence). Trimming stripped 11 bases from V and 2 bases from J, with 12 bases between. CDR3 residues: CAPGTYNTGELFF. CDR3 coding DNA: TGTGCCCCCGGGACTTATAACACCGGGGAGCTGTTTTTT.

This chain uses TRBV6-7 with TRBJ1-5; 7 bases line up with TRBD1. TRBV6-7 is placed among ORFs of uncertain function. This CDR3 spans 15 amino acids. With V trimmed by 10 bases and J by 1 base, 10 bases remained unmatched. This CDR3 is CAILGGGRSNQPQHF. The CDR3 DNA follows: TGTGCCATCCTAGGGGGCGGTCGGAGCAATCAGCCCCAGCATTTT.

V usage is TRBV5-6 and J usage is TRBJ2-4, with a possible D match to TRBD2 (7 bases). This CDR3 region has 14 residues. V gave up 4 bases and J gave up 13 bases, with 21 bases separating them. Per germline, CDR1 SGHDT and CDR2 YYEEEE. The DNA of the CDR3 is TGTGCCAGCAGCGTTGGCGGCTTTGGGGGGGCCCAGTACTTC. Its translation: CASSVGGFGGAQYF.

This clone was counted once. The CDR3 DNA follows: TGCAGCGTAGTCGGGGGGAACTACAATGAGCAGTTCTTC. Translating it yields CSVVGGNYNEQFF. The chain employs TRBV29-1 and TRBJ2-1, with 7 bases that match TRBD2. V lost 6 bases and J lost 3; bases outside the gene matches: 5. CDR3 length: 13 amino acids. Germline CDR1 and CDR2: SQVTM and ANQGSEA.

The rearrangement links TRBV7-9 to TRBJ1-2, with D uncertain. Trimming left V 1 base short and J 8 bases short, with 17 bases between. The germline V gene has CDR1 SEHNR and CDR2 FQNEAQ (reference sequence). The length of the CDR3 is 15 residues. CDR3 protein: CASSLDLDGIGGYTF. CDR3 DNA sequence: TGTGCCAGCAGCTTAGATCTTGACGGGATTGGAGGCTACACCTTC.

The rearrangement joins TRBV6-5 to TRBJ1-3; the match to TRBD1 covers 7 bases. The CDR3 runs to 15 residues. CDR1 is MNHEY and CDR2 is SVGAGI in the germline V gene. The trim removed 0 bases at V and 2 bases at J, leaving 1 base unmatched. Here the CDR3 DNA reads TGTGCCAGCAGTTACTCAGGGGGCGCTGGAAACACCATATATTTT. Its protein is CASSYSGGAGNTIYF.

The V gene is TRBV19, the J gene TRBJ1-2, with 8 bases aligning to TRBD1. V dropped 5 bases and J dropped 0; count of bases not matched to a gene: 17. The CDR3 contains 19 residues. Germline CDR1 reads LNHDA; CDR2 reads SQIVND (reference sequence). CDR3 residues: CASSLRQPGQERSNYGYTF. For the CDR3, the DNA is TGTGCCAGTAGTCTGCGTCAACCGGGACAGGAGAGATCTAACTATGGCTACACCTTC.

The V gene is TRBV11-2, the J gene TRBJ1-1; D gene unclear. V was shortened by 6 bases and J by 4 bases, with 9 bases between the two germline ends. Germline lookup yields CDR1 SGHAT and CDR2 FQNNGV. This CDR3 spans 12 amino acids. CDR3 DNA: TGTGCCAGCAGTTCGTACACCACTGAAGCTTTCTTT. Protein sequence: CASSSYTTEAFF. Full variable domain (rest looked up from reference TRBV11-2 and TRBJ1-1): EAGVAQSPRYKIIEKRQSVAFWCNPISGHATLYWYQQILGQGPKLLIQFQNNGVVDDSQLPKDRFSAERLKGVDSTLKIQPAKLEDSAVYLCASSSYTTEAFFGQGTRLTVV.

The chain couples TRBV5-1 to TRBJ1-2, with D possibly TRBD1 on 6 matching bases. CDR1 and CDR2 (germline): SGHRS, YFSETQ. This CDR3 comprises 11 residues. Trimming removed 0 bases from V and 10 bases from J, with 7 bases in between. CDR3 region: CASSLGQDYTF. The CDR3 DNA is TGCGCCAGCAGCTTGGGACAGGACTACACCTTC.

This rearrangement joins TRBV10-2 to TRBJ1-2, with D unclear. This CDR3 is 15 amino acids long. Trimming removed 0 bases at V and 3 bases at J, with 11 bases between. Germline V lookup: CDR1 WSHSY, CDR2 SAAADI. The CDR3 region is CASSESWSLDYGYTF. For the CDR3, the DNA is TGCGCCAGCAGTGAGTCATGGAGCCTGGACTATGGCTACACCTTC.

The J gene is TRBJ1-5, the V gene TRBV15; tentatively, D is TRBD1 (6 bases). Germline V gene sequence: CDR1 LNHNV, CDR2 YYDKDF (reference sequence). V was clipped by 5 bases and J by 3 bases, with 11 bases between them. This CDR3 is 14 amino acids long. The DNA for the CDR3 is TGTGCCACCAGCCGACAGGTTCTCAATCAGCCCCAGCATTTT. As protein: CATSRQVLNQPQHF.

The chain carries TRBV29-1 and TRBJ1-2; maybe TRBD1 (5 bases). Germline CDR1 SQVTM, CDR2 ANQGSEA. With 5 bases removed from V and 4 bases from J, the gap between germline ends came to 14 bases. This CDR3 is built from 13 residues. CDR3 sequence reads: CSVWTGDGYGYTF. CDR3 coding DNA: TGCAGCGTTTGGACGGGGGATGGCTATGGCTACACCTTC. The full variable domain, completed using reference TRBV29-1 and TRBJ1-2, is SAVISQKPSRDICQRGTSLTIQCQVDSQVTMMFWYRQQPGQSLTLIATANQGSEATYESGFVIDKFPISRPNLTFSTLTVSNMSPEDSSIYLCSVWTGDGYGYTFGSGTRLTVV.

The chain recombines TRBV7-9 with TRBJ1-1; the match to TRBD1 covers 8 bases. CDR1 is SEHNR, CDR2 FQNEAQ, per germline (reference sequence). After removal of 4 bases from V and 3 bases from J, the junction contained 7 bases not matched to a gene. The CDR3 extends over 15 amino acids. DNA of the CDR3: TGTGCCAGCAGCTATCCCGGGACAGGTGACACTGAAGCTTTCTTT. Translation gives CASSYPGTGDTEAFF.

J is TRBJ1-6 and V is TRBV7-3, with 7 bases lining up with TRBD1. Germline CDR1 SGHTA, CDR2 FQGTGA. The CDR3 is 15 residues long. J gave up 5 bases and V 5 bases, and 6 bases lay outside the gene matches. The CDR3 here is CASSPLGTDNSPLHF. CDR3 DNA sequence: TGTGCCAGCAGCCCACTAGGGACAGATAATTCACCCCTCCACTTT.

The chain combines TRBV5-1 with TRBJ1-1; 10 bases are shared with TRBD1. Trimming removed 0 bases from V and 6 bases from J; junction bases left unmatched: 5. Germline V gene sequence: CDR1 SGHRS, CDR2 YFSETQ. The CDR3 consists of 15 residues. The CDR3 reads CASSLGRTGGPEAFF. The CDR3 DNA reads as TGCGCCAGCAGCTTGGGAAGGACAGGGGGGCCTGAAGCTTTCTTT.

CDR3 loop: CASSLSGLSPQHF. The CDR3 DNA sequence: TGTGCCAGCAGTTTATCGGGCCTATCGCCCCAGCATTTT. The chain couples TRBV27 to TRBJ1-5; no reliable D call. With 0 bases removed from V and 9 bases from J, the gap between germline ends came to 9 bases. Germline CDR1 MNHEY, CDR2 SMNVEV (reference sequence). The CDR3 spans 13 residues.

The chain joins TRBV4-2 to TRBJ2-5, with 8 bases lining up with TRBD2. Germline lookup yields CDR1 LGHNA and CDR2 YNFKEQ. This CDR3 contains 16 residues. V was pared by 3 bases and J by 9 bases, with 15 bases of the junction left unmatched. Here the CDR3 DNA reads TGTGCCAGCAGCCAGTCGACTAGCGACCTTCGTTTGGCCCAGTACTTC. This codes for CASSQSTSDLRLAQYF.